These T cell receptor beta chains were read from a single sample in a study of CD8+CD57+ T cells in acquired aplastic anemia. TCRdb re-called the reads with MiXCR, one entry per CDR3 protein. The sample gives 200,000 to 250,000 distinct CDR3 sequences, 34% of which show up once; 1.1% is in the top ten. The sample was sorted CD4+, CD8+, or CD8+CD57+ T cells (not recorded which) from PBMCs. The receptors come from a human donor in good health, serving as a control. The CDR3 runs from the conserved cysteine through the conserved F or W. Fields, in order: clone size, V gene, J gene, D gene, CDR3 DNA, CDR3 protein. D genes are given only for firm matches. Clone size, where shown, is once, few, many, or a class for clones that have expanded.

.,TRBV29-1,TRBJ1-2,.,TGCAGCGTTGAAGACTACACAGCTAACTATGGCTACACCTTC,CSVEDYTANYGYTF
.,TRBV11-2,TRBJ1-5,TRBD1,TGTGCCAGCAGCTTAGGGTACTATACCGGGACAGGGAGCAATCAGCCCCAGCATTTT,CASSLGYYTGTGSNQPQHF
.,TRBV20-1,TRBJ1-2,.,TGCAGTGCTAGCCCTTGGGGCTACACCTTC,CSASPWGYTF
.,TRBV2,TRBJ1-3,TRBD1,TGTGCCAGCAGTGAAGCCTGGACAGGTGGAAACACCATATATTTT,CASSEAWTGGNTIYF
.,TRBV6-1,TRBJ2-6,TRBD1,TGTGCCAGCAGTGACAGGGGGCTTGGGGCCAACGTCCTGACTTTC,CASSDRGLGANVLTF
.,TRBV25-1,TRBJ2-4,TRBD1,TGTGCCAGCTCTCAGGCAGGGGGAAATATTCAGTACTTC,CASSQAGGNIQYF
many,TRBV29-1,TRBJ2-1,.,TGCAGCGGGAAGGAAGGGACCTACAATGAGCAGTTCTTC,CSGKEGTYNEQFF
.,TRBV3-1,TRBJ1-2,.,TGTGCCAGCAGCAGGGGGTTACAGGGCAACTATGGCTACACCTTC,CASSRGLQGNYGYTF
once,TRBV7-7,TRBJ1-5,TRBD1,TGTGCTAGCAGCTTAGTTAGCGGGACAGGGGGCGGTCAGCCCCAGCATTTT,CASSLVSGTGGGQPQHF
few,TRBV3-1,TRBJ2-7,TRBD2,TGTGCCAGCAGCCAAGGGGGGGGGAGGCCCTACGAGCAGTACTTC,CASSQGGGRPYEQYF
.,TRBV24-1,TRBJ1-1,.,TGTGCCACCAGTGAGTTTCGGGGGGGCTCCGCTGAAGCTTTCTTT,CATSEFRGGSAEAFF
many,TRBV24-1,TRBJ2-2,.,TGTGCCAGCTCTACGGGACACACATCGAACACCGGGGAGCTGTTTTTT,CASSTGHTSNTGELFF
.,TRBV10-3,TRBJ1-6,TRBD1,TGTGCCATCAGGGGTGGAAACAGGGGTTCACCCCTCCACTTT,CAIRGGNRGSPLHF
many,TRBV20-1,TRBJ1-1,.,TGCAGTGCTAGATTTTTGAACACTGAAGCTTTCTTT,CSARFLNTEAFF
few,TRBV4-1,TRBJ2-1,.,TGCGCCAGCAGCCAAGAGCGTAGAGGGAAAGAGCAGTTCTTC,CASSQERRGKEQFF
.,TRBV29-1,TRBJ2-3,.,TGCAGCGGAACCTGGCGGGGATTAGATACGCAGTATTTT,CSGTWRGLDTQYF
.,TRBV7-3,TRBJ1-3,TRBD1,TGCGCCAGCAGCCCTAGGACAGGCACCCTCCTTATTCCTGGAAACACCATATATTTT,CASSPRTGTLLIPGNTIYF
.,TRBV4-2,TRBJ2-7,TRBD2,TGTGCCAGCAGCCCGACTGCTAGCGGAGCCTACGAGCAGTACTTC,CASSPTASGAYEQYF
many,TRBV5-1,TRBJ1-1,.,TGCGCCAGCAGCTTTACAGGGAACACTGAAGCTTTCTTT,CASSFTGNTEAFF
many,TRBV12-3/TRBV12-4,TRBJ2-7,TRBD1,TGTGCCAGCACTTTGACAGGGTCTTCCTACGAGCAGTACTTC,CASTLTGSSYEQYF
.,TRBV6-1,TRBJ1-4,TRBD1,TGTGCCAGCATCGGGACAGGGTATAAGGAAAAACTGTTTTTT,CASIGTGYKEKLFF
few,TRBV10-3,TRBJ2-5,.,TGTGCCATCAGAGGCGGGCCGAGGGGAGAGACCCAGTACTTC,CAIRGGPRGETQYF
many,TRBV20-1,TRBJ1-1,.,TGCAGTGCTAGGCCGGACTTAAACACTGAAGCTTTCTTT,CSARPDLNTEAFF
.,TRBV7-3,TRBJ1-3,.,TGTGCCAGCAGCCAAGAGGTTAAAAACTCTCGAAACACCATATATTTT,CASSQEVKNSRNTIYF
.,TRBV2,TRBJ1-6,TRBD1,TGTGCCAGCAGTGAATCCCAGGGGGCAAATTCACCCCTCCACTTT,CASSESQGANSPLHF
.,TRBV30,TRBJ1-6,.,TGTGCCTGGAGGGACAGCTATAATTCACCCCTCCACTTT,CAWRDSYNSPLHF
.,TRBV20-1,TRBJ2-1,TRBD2,TGCAGTGCTAGAGACAGCGGGGCCCAGACGGATGAGCAGTTCTTC,CSARDSGAQTDEQFF
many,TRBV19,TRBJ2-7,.,TGTGCCAGTAGTATGATGGGGATCGAGCAGTACTTC,CASSMMGIEQYF
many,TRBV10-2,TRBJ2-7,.,TGCGCCAGCAGTGATCGTCGGGGAACTACCTACGAGCAGTACTTC,CASSDRRGTTYEQYF
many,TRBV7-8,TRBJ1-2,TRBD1,TGTGCCAGCAGTCAGGACAGGACCTATGGCTACACCTTC,CASSQDRTYGYTF
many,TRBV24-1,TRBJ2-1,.,TGTGCCACCAGTGATCCCGGACGGTCCAATGAGCAGTTCTTC,CATSDPGRSNEQFF
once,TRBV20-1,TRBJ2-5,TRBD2,TGCAGTGCTTATCACGGAGGTGCCGGGGGGGCACGGCAAGAGACCCAGTACTTC,CSAYHGGAGGARQETQYF
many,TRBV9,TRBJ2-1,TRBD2,TGTGCCAGCAGCGTAGCTAGCGGGGGGTACAGGGATGAGCAGTTCTTC,CASSVASGGYRDEQFF
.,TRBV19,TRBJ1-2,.,TGTGCCAGTAGTATAGGGCAGTGGGATGGCTACACCTTC,CASSIGQWDGYTF
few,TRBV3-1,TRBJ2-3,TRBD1,TGTGCCAGCAGCCCTAGGACAGGGCACACAGATACGCAGTATTTT,CASSPRTGHTDTQYF
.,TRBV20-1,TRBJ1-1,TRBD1,TGCAGTGCTAGCGGACAGGGACCGAACACTGAAGCTTTCTTT,CSASGQGPNTEAFF
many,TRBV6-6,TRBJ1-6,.,TGTGCCAGCAGTTTGGACCGGTTTGAGGCGGTCGGTTCACCCCTCCACTTT,CASSLDRFEAVGSPLHF
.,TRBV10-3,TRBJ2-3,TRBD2,TGTGCCATTTCGAGCGGGACGCCTAGCACAGATACGCAGTATTTT,CAISSGTPSTDTQYF
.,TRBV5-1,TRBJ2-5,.,TGCGCCAGCAGCTTAAGTCTCGGCGGAATCAAAGAGACCCAGTACTTC,CASSLSLGGIKETQYF
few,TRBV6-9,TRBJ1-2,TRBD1,TGTGCCAGCAGTTATTTCAGGGGGCAGGGTTCGGATGGCTACACCTTC,CASSYFRGQGSDGYTF
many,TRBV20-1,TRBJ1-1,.,TGCAGTGCTAGAGTTGCCCAAAGGGGGAACACTGAAGCTTTCTTT,CSARVAQRGNTEAFF
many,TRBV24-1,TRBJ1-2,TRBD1,TGTGCCACCAGTGACTACGGGACAGGGGGCTATGGCTACACCTTC,CATSDYGTGGYGYTF
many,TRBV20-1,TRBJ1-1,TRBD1,TGCAGTGCTAGTAACCCCAGGGGGGCTTTCTTT,CSASNPRGAFF
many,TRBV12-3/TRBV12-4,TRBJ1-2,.,TGTGCCAGCACCACCTTCAAGGGGGTGGTCCGTGGCTACACCTTC,CASTTFKGVVRGYTF
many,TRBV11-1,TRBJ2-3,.,TGTGCCGGCCTGGGGGGACTCGCCACAGATACGCAGTATTTT,CAGLGGLATDTQYF
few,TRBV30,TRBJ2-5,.,TGTGCCTGGACATTGGCGGCGCAAGAGACCCAGTACTTC,CAWTLAAQETQYF